This T cell receptor (beta chain) was recovered during a study of T cell responses to AZD1222 COVID-19 vaccine. As for the study in general: It was second doses at about 4 or about 12 weeks that were pooled.

Germline V gene sequence: CDR1 SGHAT, CDR2 FQNNGV. The CDR3 consists of 16 residues. V was pared by 2 bases and J by 4 bases, with 11 bases of the junction left unmatched. A note on this clone: Its target is unknown.

Using immunoSEQ multiplex PCR, the repertoire was profiled, and TCRdb retains in-frame clones only, with some absent. The sample yields about 85,000 clones, roughly 90% seen once. Broader study findings: Recipients of AZD1222 seropositive at baseline numbered only 5 or 6. When two AZD1222 doses had been given, Spike-specific TCR breadth and depth rose. Donors were largely white British and mainly female; clonal diversity was possibly underestimated.

The rearrangement joins TRBV11-2 to TRBJ2-7; 7 bases line up with TRBD1. This TCR was sampled from an adult in good health. The sample was peripheral blood, taken on day 0 of AZD1222 vaccination. The CDR3 DNA is TGTGCCAGCAGCTTACCCCCCGGGACAGAGCAATACGAGCAGTACTTC. Translation gives CASSLPPGTEQYEQYF.